This T cell receptor beta chain was recorded in a study of T-cell reconstitution after alpha-beta-depleted transplantation in children. Findings of the study overall: Roughly two months post-transplant, alpha-beta T cells reportedly originated from several hundred graft clones that had expanded.

Germline V gives CDR1 MRHNA, CDR2 SNTAGT. The CDR3 consists of 13 residues. Deletions cut 7 bases from V and 1 base from J, with 9 bases between. This clonotype was observed a few times. Its target is not known. Unique molecular identifiers were built into the TCRbeta library. MiXCR, applied by TCRdb to the PCR reads, yields one record per CDR3 protein. The sample consists of a few hundred thousand distinct CDR3 sequences, roughly a quarter of them appearing once. This rearrangement joins TRBV6-4 to TRBJ2-3; D not resolved. Material: PBMCs, obtained before TCRalphabeta/CD19-depleted stem cell transplant. The receptor was derived from a boy under three years old with Wiskott-Aldrich syndrome, due to receive a stem cell transplant. For the CDR3, the DNA is TGTGCCAGCAAAGCGCCCGGCACAGATACGCAGTATTTT. This gives the protein CASKAPGTDTQYF.